The source of this T cell receptor beta chain is a study of T cell repertoires in cytomegalovirus infection. Study summary: Signatures in public TCR beta sequences pointed to both CMV infection and matching HLA type.

Each CDR3 protein is one row after TCRdb ran MiXCR on the reads. This sample has around 200,000 distinct CDR3 sequences, with about a sixth found just once. Study results and limitations: Pooled public TCR beta family frequency picked out CMV carriers with the relevant HLA. HLA-C-restricted CMV clonotypes gave the most frequent clonotype in two of eight donors.

To note about this clonotype: The target antigen is unknown.

Trimming pared 1 base from V and 3 bases from J, leaving 22 bases between. Germline V CDR1 and CDR2: SGHVS, FQNEAQ. CDR3 length: 19 amino acids. V usage is TRBV7-8 and J usage is TRBJ2-1; the D gene is possibly TRBD2 (6 bases). The sample was CD8+ T cells from PBMCs. The sequence came from a human donor in good health (CMV status not recorded). Some clones in this sample may be carry-over from other donors' samples. CDR3 in amino acids: CASSLGDGVAAVYYNEQFF. In DNA form, the CDR3 reads TGTGCCAGCAGCTTAGGGGACGGGGTAGCGGCGGTTTACTACAATGAGCAGTTCTTC.